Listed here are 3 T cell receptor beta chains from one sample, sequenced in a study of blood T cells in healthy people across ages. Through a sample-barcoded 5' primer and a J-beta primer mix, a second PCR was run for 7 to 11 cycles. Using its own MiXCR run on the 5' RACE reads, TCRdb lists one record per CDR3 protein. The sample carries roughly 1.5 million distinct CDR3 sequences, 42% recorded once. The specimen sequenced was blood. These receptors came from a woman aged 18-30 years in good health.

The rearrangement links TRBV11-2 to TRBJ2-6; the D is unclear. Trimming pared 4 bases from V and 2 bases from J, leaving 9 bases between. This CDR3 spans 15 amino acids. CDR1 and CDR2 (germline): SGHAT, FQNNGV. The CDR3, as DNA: TGTGCCAGCAGCTGGGTGTTGACTGGGGCCAACGTCCTGACTTTC. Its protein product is CASSWVLTGANVLTF.

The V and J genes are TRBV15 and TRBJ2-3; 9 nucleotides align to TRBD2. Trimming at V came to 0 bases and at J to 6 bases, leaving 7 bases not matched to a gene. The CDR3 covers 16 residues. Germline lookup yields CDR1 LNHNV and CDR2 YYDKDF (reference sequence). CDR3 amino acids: CATSRDPSGIGDTQYF. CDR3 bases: TGTGCCACCAGCAGAGATCCTAGCGGGATAGGGGATACGCAGTATTTT.

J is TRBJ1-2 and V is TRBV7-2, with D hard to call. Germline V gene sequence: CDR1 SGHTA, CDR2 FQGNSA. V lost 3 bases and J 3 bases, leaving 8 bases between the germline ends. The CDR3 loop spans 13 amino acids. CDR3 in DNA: TGTGCCAGCAGCTTCTACGGAGACTATGGCTACACCTTC. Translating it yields CASSFYGDYGYTF.